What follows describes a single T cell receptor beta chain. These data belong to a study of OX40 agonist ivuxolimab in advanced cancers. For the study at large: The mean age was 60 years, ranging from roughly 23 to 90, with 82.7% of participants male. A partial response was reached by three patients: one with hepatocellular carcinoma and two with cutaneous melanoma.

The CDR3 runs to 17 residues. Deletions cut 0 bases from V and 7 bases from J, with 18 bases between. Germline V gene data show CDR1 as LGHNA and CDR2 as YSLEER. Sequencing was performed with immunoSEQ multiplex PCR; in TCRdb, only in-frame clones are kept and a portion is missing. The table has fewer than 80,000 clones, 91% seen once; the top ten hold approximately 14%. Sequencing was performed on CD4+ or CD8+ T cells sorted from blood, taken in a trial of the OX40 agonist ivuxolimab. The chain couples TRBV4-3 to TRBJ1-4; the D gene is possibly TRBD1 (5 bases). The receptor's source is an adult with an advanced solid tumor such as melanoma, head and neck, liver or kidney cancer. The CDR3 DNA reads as TGCGCCAGCAGCCAAGATCCGGATGGGGGGGAGGGTGAAAAACTGTTTTTT. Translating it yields CASSQDPDGGEGEKLFF.